This note documents a single T cell receptor (beta chain) sequence. As yet, its antigen is unknown. V was pared by 5 bases and J by 7 bases, with 9 bases between. The CDR3 consists of 12 residues. The sample comes from a study of vaccination effects on CD4 cells after COVID-19. Before sequencing took place, the ViraFEST assay used viral peptide pools to expand antigen-specific CD4+ T cells. Upon completion of 10 to 11 days in culture, CD4+ T cells were isolated. None of the vaccinated had previously contracted SARS-CoV-2, and their nucleocapsid antibodies tested negative. Produced via immunoSEQ multiplex PCR; TCRdb's table is partial and in-frame only. The sample has tens of thousands of clones, about 65% seen once; the top ten hold approximately 3.8%.

The source of this sequence is a human donor who received a COVID-19 vaccine. V gene TRBV12-3 or TRBV12-4 combines with J gene TRBJ1-5; D is uncertain. The sequences come from CD4+ T cells from PBMCs cultured with HCoV-OC43 spike peptides, collected before COVID-19 vaccination. Subset described: HCoV-OC43 spike overlapping peptide pool stimulation. The CDR3 region is CASSARLQPQHF. In nucleotides, the CDR3 is TGTGCCAGCAGTGCCAGACTCCAGCCCCAGCATTTT.